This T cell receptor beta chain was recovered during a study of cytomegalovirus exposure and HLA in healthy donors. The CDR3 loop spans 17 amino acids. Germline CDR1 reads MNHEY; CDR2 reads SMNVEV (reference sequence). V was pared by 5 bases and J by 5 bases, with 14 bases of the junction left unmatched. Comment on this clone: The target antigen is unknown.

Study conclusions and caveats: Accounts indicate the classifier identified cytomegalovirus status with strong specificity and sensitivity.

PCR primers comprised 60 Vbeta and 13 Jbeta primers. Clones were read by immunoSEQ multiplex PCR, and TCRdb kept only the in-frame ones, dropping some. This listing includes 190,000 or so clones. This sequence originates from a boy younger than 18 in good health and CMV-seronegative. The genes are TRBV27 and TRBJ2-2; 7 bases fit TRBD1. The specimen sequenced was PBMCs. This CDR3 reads CASSPTRTGFRTGELFF. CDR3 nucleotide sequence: TGTGCCAGCAGTCCCACCCGGACAGGATTTCGGACCGGGGAGCTGTTTTTT.